The sequence of this TCR beta chain was determined in a study of siplizumab effects on memory and regulatory T cells. Findings and caveats of the study: In unstimulated cells, naive T cells appeared more diverse than memory T cells and seemed major alloresponse contributors. Assignment to unstimulated subsets succeeded for only a minor fraction of the alloreactive clones.

Clones were sequenced by immunoSEQ multiplex PCR, and TCRdb holds only the in-frame ones, with some missing. The sample includes under 100,000 clones, roughly 94% seen only once; the top ten take around 1.4%. A remark on this clone: Its antigen remains unknown.

CDR3 length equals 18 residues. V dropped 0 bases and J dropped 0 bases, with 15 bases sitting between them. The germline V gene has CDR1 LGHNA and CDR2 YNFKEQ. The genes are TRBV4-2 and TRBJ1-3; no clear D gene. The sequencing input was non-Treg CD4+ T cells sorted from blood. The sequence was obtained from a human donor in good health. Here the CDR3 reads CASSQDSWQASSGNTIYF. The CDR3 region has the DNA TGTGCCAGCAGCCAAGATTCGTGGCAGGCGAGCTCTGGAAACACCATATATTTT.